Below are 7 T cell receptor beta chains sequenced from a single sample in a study of shared clonotypes between healthy human individuals. TCRdb's table, derived via immunoSEQ multiplex PCR, lists solely in-frame clones and lacks some. The table has nearly 1,000,000 clones, roughly 72% seen once. The sequenced sample was memory CD4+ T cells sorted from blood. Indicated subset: CD45RA-negative fraction. All receptors come from a man aged 18 to 30 in good health.

The V gene is TRBV2, the J gene TRBJ1-1; TRBD1 matches 8 bases. Germline CDR1 SNHLY, CDR2 FYNNEI. The CDR3 length is 13 residues. Unmatched junction bases numbered 7, after V lost 7 bases and J lost 6 bases. The CDR3 reads CASTGQGAAEAFF. CDR3 bases: TGTGCCAGCACCGGGCAGGGGGCCGCTGAAGCTTTCTTT.

The genes are TRBV9 and TRBJ1-1; 7 nucleotides agree with TRBD1. The V gene end was trimmed by 1 base and the J gene end by 1 base; junction bases not matched to a gene: 1. This CDR3 spans 14 amino acids. The germline V gene has CDR1 SGDLS and CDR2 YYNGEE. The CDR3 sequence is CASSVTGANTEAFF. The CDR3 region has the DNA TGTGCCAGCAGCGTAACAGGGGCGAACACTGAAGCTTTCTTT.

This clone was observed many times. The chain recombines TRBV7-2 with TRBJ2-5; maybe TRBD1 (5 bases). The V end was cut by 7 bases, the J end by 5 bases, with 23 bases between. Germline V gene sequence: CDR1 SGHTA, CDR2 FQGNSA. This CDR3 is 16 amino acids long. This CDR3 reads CASTPDGAVRLETQYF. The CDR3 coding sequence is TGTGCCAGCACCCCAGATGGGGCGGTGAGACTTGAGACCCAGTACTTC.

Note on this clone: The junction does not match germline at one end; this may be a read error. This chain connects TRBV2 to TRBJ2-4, with TRBD1 matching 9 bases. Germline V gene data show CDR1 as SNHLY and CDR2 as FYNNEI. The length of the CDR3 is 12 residues. CDR3 amino acids: CASSGTGDSRVF. In DNA, the CDR3 is TGTGCCAGCAGTGGGACAGGGGATTCCAGGGTCTTC.

The chain links TRBV9 to TRBJ2-7; D is perhaps TRBD1 or TRBD2 (5 bases each). Germline-derived CDR1 and CDR2 are SGDLS and YYNGEE. CDR3 length equals 15 residues. V dropped 1 base and J dropped 2 bases, with 13 bases sitting between them. The CDR3 spells CASSVQLGGPYEQYF. CDR3 bases: TGTGCCAGCAGCGTACAGCTTGGGGGACCCTACGAGCAGTACTTC.

The chain uses TRBV30 and TRBJ2-7; D is possibly TRBD1 (6 bases). Germline V gene data show CDR1 as GTSNPN and CDR2 as SVGIG (reference sequence). The CDR3 loop spans 13 amino acids. The V gene lost 0 bases and the J gene lost 5 bases, with 11 bases spanning the gap. The CDR3 DNA follows: TGTGCCTGGAGTGTATACAGGGAAGACGAGCAGTACTTC. It codes for CAWSVYREDEQYF.

This clone was seen a few times. V gene TRBV4-1 combines with J gene TRBJ1-1; the D is unclear. The CDR3 is 15 residues long. Germline V gives CDR1 MGHRA, CDR2 YSYEKL. Trimming pared 2 bases from V and 2 bases from J, leaving 12 bases between. The CDR3 coding sequence is TGCGCCAGCAGCCAATTTACGGAGACCAACACTGAAGCTTTCTTT. This sequence encodes CASSQFTETNTEAFF.